This entry lists 23 T cell receptor beta chains sequenced from one sample in a study of OX40 agonist ivuxolimab in advanced cancers. Clones were read by immunoSEQ multiplex PCR, and TCRdb kept only the in-frame ones, dropping some. Of 60,000 to 70,000 clones listed, 86% are singletons. The source was CD4+ or CD8+ T cells sorted from blood, collected in a trial of the OX40 agonist ivuxolimab. These receptors all stem from an adult with an advanced solid tumor such as melanoma, head and neck, liver or kidney cancer.

The chain is built from TRBV10-3 and TRBJ2-6; D unresolved. Germline-derived CDR1 and CDR2 are ENHRY and SYGVKD. CDR3 size: 14 residues. With 6 bases removed from V and 0 bases from J, the gap between germline ends came to 6 bases. The CDR3 nucleotides read TGTGCCATCAGGGAAAGCTCTGGGGCCAACGTCCTGACTTTC. It specifies CAIRESSGANVLTF.

The chain carries TRBV28 and TRBJ2-3; no definite D call. V was cut by 6 bases and J by 0 bases, with 4 bases left in between. This CDR3 is built from 12 residues. The germline V gene encodes CDR1 MDHEN and CDR2 SYDVKM. The CDR3 spells CASRQSTDTQYF. As DNA, the CDR3 is TGTGCCAGCAGGCAAAGCACAGATACGCAGTATTTT.

This sequence joins TRBV6-5 and TRBJ1-3; 7 bases fit TRBD1. After removal of 5 bases from V and 6 bases from J, the junction contained 7 bases not matched to a gene. Per the germline V gene, CDR1 is MNHEY and CDR2 is SVGAGI. The CDR3 has 14 residues. The CDR3 sequence is CASSPPGQINTIYF. The CDR3 coding sequence is TGTGCCAGCAGTCCGCCGGGACAGATAAACACCATATATTTT.

Of note for this clone: The junction departs from the called germline gene at one end, perhaps through a read error. J is TRBJ1-2 and V is TRBV5-6; D gene uncertain. The CDR3 is 15 residues long. Per germline, CDR1 SGHDT and CDR2 YYEEEE. The CDR3 loop is CAITRREGTNYGYTF. The CDR3, as DNA: TGTGCCATCACCAGGAGGGAGGGAACTAATTATGGCTACACCTTC.

The chain combines TRBV7-6 with TRBJ2-7; D remains ambiguous. The germline gives CDR1 SGHVS, CDR2 FNYEAQ. The CDR3 spans 18 residues. Deletions cut 5 bases from V and 0 bases from J, with 23 bases between. This chain's CDR3 is CASSRAGPEITRSYEQYF. CDR3 DNA: TGTGCCAGCAGCCGCGCCGGGCCCGAAATCACGCGCTCCTACGAGCAGTACTTC.

The rearrangement links TRBV10-3 to TRBJ1-2; 7 positions agree with TRBD1. CDR1 and CDR2 (germline): ENHRY, SYGVKD. V was pared by 7 bases and J by 5 bases, with 7 bases of the junction left unmatched. This CDR3 comprises 13 residues. CDR3: CAITMDRIYGYTF. CDR3 nucleotides: TGTGCCATCACCATGGACAGGATTTATGGCTACACCTTC.

This clone appeared once. The rearrangement uses TRBV28 and TRBJ1-2; TRBD1 might be the D (5 bases). This CDR3 spans 13 amino acids. Trimming took off 2 bases at V and 3 bases at J, with 7 bases between the two ends. The germline CDR1 and CDR2 sequences are MDHEN and SYDVKM. For the CDR3, the DNA is TGTGCCAGCAGTTTAGGCAGGGACTATGGCTACACCTTC. It translates to CASSLGRDYGYTF.

The V gene is TRBV11-2, the J gene TRBJ2-1, with 9 bases aligning to TRBD2. From germline, CDR1 is SGHAT and CDR2 FQNNGV. This CDR3 contains 15 residues. The V segment lost 1 base and the J segment 5 bases; nucleotides outside the gene matches: 3. The CDR3 here is CASSLALAGHNEQFF. The CDR3 bases are TGTGCCAGCAGCTTAGCTCTAGCGGGGCACAATGAGCAGTTCTTC.

This chain uses TRBV2 with TRBJ1-2; 7 bases line up with TRBD1. The CDR3 has 12 residues. From germline, CDR1 is SNHLY and CDR2 FYNNEI. J gave up 8 bases and V 0 bases, and 0 bases lay outside the gene matches. CDR3 region: CASSEAGGGYTF. The DNA for the CDR3 is TGTGCCAGCAGTGAAGCAGGGGGCGGCTACACCTTC.

As for this clone: In the same sample, other DNA sequences code for this CDR3. The chain couples TRBV7-9 to TRBJ2-1; 8 positions match TRBD2. The CDR3 covers 17 residues. Germline CDR1 and CDR2: SEHNR and FQNEAQ (reference sequence). V lost 0 bases to trimming and J lost 2 bases; unmatched junction nucleotides: 6. The CDR3 loop is CASSLALVAGTYNEQFF. The CDR3 bases are TGTGCCAGCAGCTTAGCGTTGGTAGCGGGAACCTACAATGAGCAGTTCTTC.

The chain combines TRBV6-1 with TRBJ1-2; D is perhaps TRBD1 (6 bases). V gave up 6 bases and J gave up 1 base, with 15 bases separating them. Germline loops: CDR1 MNHNS, CDR2 SASEGT. The length of the CDR3 is 15 residues. Here the CDR3 DNA reads TGTGCCAGCAGCTTATCTGGACAGAATAACTATGGCTACACCTTC. This encodes CASSLSGQNNYGYTF.

The J gene is TRBJ2-1, the V gene TRBV7-2; perhaps D is TRBD1 or TRBD2 (5 bases each). Trimming shortened V by 7 bases and J by 4 bases, and 14 bases separated the two germline ends. The length of the CDR3 is 14 residues. From germline, CDR1 is SGHTA and CDR2 FQGNSA. The CDR3 loop is CASTSSGPYNEQFF. Written as DNA, the CDR3 is TGTGCCAGCACCTCCTCGGGGCCGTACAATGAGCAGTTCTTC.

This chain joins TRBV29-1 and TRBJ2-3, with a tentative D call TRBD2 (6 bases). This CDR3 is 15 amino acids long. Trimming removed 5 bases at V and 4 bases at J, with 19 bases between. Germline V gene lookup returns CDR1 SQVTM and CDR2 ANQGSEA. Here the CDR3 reads CSVPKGGSGPDTQYF. The CDR3 nucleotides are TGCAGCGTTCCTAAAGGAGGGTCGGGCCCAGATACGCAGTATTTT.

V and J are TRBV7-9 and TRBJ2-2; no firm D call. V was cut by 5 bases and J by 2 bases, with 15 bases left in between. The CDR3 consists of 16 residues. Germline loops: CDR1 SEHNR, CDR2 FQNEAQ (reference sequence). The CDR3 is CASSVGSLGNTGELFF. Here the CDR3 DNA reads TGTGCCAGCAGCGTTGGGTCCCTGGGAAACACCGGGGAGCTGTTTTTT.

The gene calls are TRBV6-5 and TRBJ1-2; D remains ambiguous. Germline assignment: CDR1 MNHEY and CDR2 SVGAGI. Trimming stripped 2 bases from V and 3 bases from J, with 10 bases between. There are 14 residues in the CDR3. This CDR3 is CASSYTPLDYGYTF. The DNA for the CDR3 is TGTGCCAGCAGTTACACCCCCCTAGACTATGGCTACACCTTC.

The chain carries TRBV11-2 and TRBJ1-4, with D perhaps TRBD1 (5 bases). Trimming shortened V by 3 bases and J by 7 bases, and 15 bases separated the two germline ends. Per the germline V gene, CDR1 is SGHAT and CDR2 is FQNNGV. CDR3 length: 15 amino acids. CDR3 region: CASSLGAGGGEKLFF. The CDR3 DNA reads TGTGCCAGCAGCTTGGGCGCGGGGGGTGGTGAAAAACTGTTTTTT.

CDR3 region: CASSVTDTQYF. The CDR3 nucleotides read TGTGCCAGCAGCGTCACAGATACGCAGTATTTT. The chain links TRBV5-4 to TRBJ2-3; D is undetermined. CDR3 size: 11 residues. Germline assignment: CDR1 SGHNT and CDR2 YYREEE (reference sequence). The ends were cut back, 4 bases at V and 2 bases at J, with 2 bases in the middle. The whole variable domain, remainder taken from reference TRBV5-4 and TRBJ2-3, is ETGVTQSPTHLIKTRGQQVTLRCSSQSGHNTVSWYQQALGQGPQFIFQYYREEENGRGNFPPRFSGLQFPNYSSELNVNALELDDSALYLCASSVTDTQYFGPGTRLTVL.

The table lists this clone with a few counts. V usage is TRBV28 and J usage is TRBJ1-5; the D gene is possibly TRBD1 (6 bases). The CDR3 has 14 residues. The ends were cut back, 5 bases at V and 5 bases at J, with 13 bases in the middle. CDR1 is MDHEN, CDR2 SYDVKM, per germline. The DNA for the CDR3 is TGTGCCAGCAGTACGTCACAGGGAGATCAGCCCCAGCATTTT. Its translation: CASSTSQGDQPQHF.

This chain connects TRBV10-3 to TRBJ1-3, with no clear D. Germline V CDR1 and CDR2: ENHRY, SYGVKD. The CDR3 totals 15 residues. Trimming shortened V by 0 bases and J by 0 bases, and 6 bases separated the two germline ends. CDR3 sequence: CAISESGISGNTIYF. The DNA of the CDR3 is TGTGCCATCAGTGAGTCGGGAATCTCTGGAAACACCATATATTTT.

The V gene is TRBV28, the J gene TRBJ1-3; 9 bases map to TRBD1. Trimming at V came to 4 bases and at J to 1 base, leaving 2 bases not matched to a gene. Germline CDR1 MDHEN, CDR2 SYDVKM. This CDR3 spans 15 amino acids. The CDR3 DNA reads as TGTGCCAGCAGTTCCGGGACAGGGTCTGGAAACACCATATATTTT. Translating it yields CASSSGTGSGNTIYF.

This rearrangement joins TRBV5-1 to TRBJ2-2; D is unresolved. In germline, CDR1 is SGHRS, CDR2 YFSETQ. Deletions cut 6 bases from V and 0 bases from J, with 15 bases between. The CDR3 has 16 amino acids. The CDR3 DNA reads TGCGCCAGCACCGACCCCGGGCAATCGAACACCGGGGAGCTGTTTTTT. Translation gives CASTDPGQSNTGELFF.

The chain employs TRBV2 and TRBJ2-3; D possibly corresponds to TRBD2 (5 bases). Between the trimmed V and J ends, which lost 6 bases and 4 bases, there was a span of 14 bases. This CDR3 is 14 amino acids long. Germline CDR1 SNHLY, CDR2 FYNNEI. The CDR3 coding sequence is TGTGCCAGCAGCATAGGTCCTAGCTCAGATACGCAGTATTTT. Its translation: CASSIGPSSDTQYF.

The rearrangement joins TRBV6-1 to TRBJ1-1; the match to TRBD1 covers 7 bases. CDR3 length equals 14 residues. The germline gives CDR1 MNHNS, CDR2 SASEGT. The V gene end was trimmed by 5 bases and the J gene end by 1 base; junction bases not matched to a gene: 4. In DNA form, the CDR3 reads TGTGCCAGCAGTTTTGGGACAGCGAACACTGAAGCTTTCTTT. It codes for CASSFGTANTEAFF.